A selection of T cell receptor beta chains follows, all from one sample in a study of OX40 agonist ivuxolimab in advanced cancers. The protocol was immunoSEQ multiplex PCR, while the TCRdb copy is restricted to in-frame clones and leaves out a portion. The data show fewer than 90,000 clones, roughly 90% seen once. This specimen consisted of CD4+ or CD8+ T cells sorted from blood, obtained in a trial of the OX40 agonist ivuxolimab. The source of these receptors is an adult with an advanced solid tumor such as melanoma, head and neck, liver or kidney cancer. CDR3s include the opening cysteine and the closing phenylalanine or tryptophan. The D gene is left open where the match is weak. Size is stated for part of the rows, as once, few or many counts, or as a class when the clone is expanded.

D gene,clone size,V gene,J gene,CDR3 protein,CDR3 DNA
.,once,TRBV9,TRBJ2-2,CASSTQLVLNTGELFF,TGTGCCAGCAGCACCCAATTAGTACTTAACACCGGGGAGCTGTTTTTT
.,.,TRBV11-2,TRBJ2-1,CASSLQPSSYNEQFF,TGTGCCAGCAGCCTACAGCCTAGCTCCTACAATGAGCAGTTCTTC
TRBD2,.,TRBV18,TRBJ2-1,CASSQPSLAGSYNEQFF,TGTGCCAGCTCCCAACCATCTCTAGCGGGATCCTACAATGAGCAGTTCTTC
.,.,TRBV28,TRBJ2-7,CASRDSSSYEQYF,TGTGCCAGCAGGGACTCGAGCTCCTACGAGCAGTACTTC
.,.,TRBV2,TRBJ2-5,CASSVKAETQYF,TGTGCCAGCAGTGTCAAGGCGGAGACCCAGTACTTC
TRBD1,.,TRBV7-2,TRBJ1-6,CASSAQSTQGGNSPLHF,TGTGCCAGCAGCGCCCAATCCACCCAGGGGGGTAATTCACCCCTCCACTTT
TRBD1,.,TRBV5-4,TRBJ1-1,CASSGQGANTEAFF,TGTGCCAGCAGCGGACAGGGGGCGAACACTGAAGCTTTCTTT
.,.,TRBV11-2,TRBJ2-1,CASSLVAGQGSYNEQFF,TGTGCCAGCAGCTTAGTAGCGGGACAGGGTTCCTACAATGAGCAGTTCTTC
TRBD2,.,TRBV10-3,TRBJ2-5,CAIRAGGETQYF,TGTGCCATCAGAGCGGGAGGTGAGACCCAGTACTTC
.,.,TRBV7-9,TRBJ2-1,CASSLVRGADHNEQFF,TGTGCCAGCAGCTTAGTGAGGGGGGCGGATCACAATGAGCAGTTCTTC
.,.,TRBV30,TRBJ2-5,CAWMSGGSQETQYF,TGTGCCTGGATGTCTGGCGGCTCCCAAGAGACCCAGTACTTC
TRBD1,.,TRBV5-4,TRBJ2-5,CASSLIGQGRRGQETQYF,TGTGCCAGCAGCTTGATCGGACAGGGGAGAAGGGGCCAAGAGACCCAGTACTTC
.,.,TRBV11-2,TRBJ2-7,CASSFLDARSEQYF,TGTGCCAGCAGCTTTCTTGACGCCCGATCCGAGCAGTACTTC
.,.,TRBV7-9,TRBJ2-7,CASSLVGSSYEQYF,TGTGCCAGCAGCTTAGTCGGCAGTTCCTACGAGCAGTACTTC
TRBD1,.,TRBV28,TRBJ1-5,CASLTGAQPQHF,TGTGCCAGCCTGACAGGGGCCCAGCCCCAGCATTTT
.,once,TRBV6-5,TRBJ1-1,CASSYSAANTEAFF,TGTGCCAGCAGTTACTCGGCGGCGAACACTGAAGCTTTCTTT